This T cell receptor (beta chain) emerged from a study of early T cells in non-severe SARS-CoV-2 infection. TCRdb reprocessed the 5' RACE reads via MiXCR and lists one record per CDR3 protein. The table has tens of thousands of distinct CDR3 sequences, 11% seen once. This clonotype was seen more than once but under ten times. The TCR originated in an adult who was a healthcare worker with PCR-confirmed SARS-CoV-2 infection or an uninfected control (not recorded which). Sequencing was carried out using whole blood.

The CDR3 region is CASGLDTGELFF. CDR3 bases: TGTGCCAGTGGACTCGACACCGGGGAGCTGTTTTTT. This chain connects TRBV2 to TRBJ2-2; maybe TRBD2 (5 bases). The germline gives CDR1 SNHLY, CDR2 FYNNEI. There are 12 residues in the CDR3. Deletions cut 9 bases from V and 3 bases from J, with 8 bases between.